Listed here is a single TCR beta chain. As yet, its antigen is unknown. The data stem from a study of cytomegalovirus exposure and HLA in healthy donors. The study's findings and limits: Later analysis showed TCR association rates varying by HLA locus, highest for DRB1 and lowest for HLA-C. Being productive about 87% or about 30% of the time was typical of most TCR beta V segments in an earlier analysis. Some highly shared sequence variants likely arose as a pipeline artifact.

The PCR was carried out with 60 Vbeta primers and 13 Jbeta primers. In the source study's methods: Some 80 million unique TCR beta chains, roughly 10 million shared, were counted in a later analysis. The data were produced by immunoSEQ multiplex PCR, yet TCRdb's version contains in-frame clones alone and is incomplete. V and J calls and clone size are as listed in that table; D and trimming were resolved from the DNA. The data show around 200,000 clones, roughly 79% seen once. Input material: PBMCs. The clonotype originates from a man younger than 45 in good health and CMV-seronegative.

CDR3 region: CASSLNSWQGSSYNSPLHF. The CDR3 DNA sequence: TGTGCCAGCAGCTTGAATTCTTGGCAGGGAAGCTCCTATAATTCACCCCTCCACTTT. The genes are TRBV5-6 and TRBJ1-6, with D maybe TRBD1 (5 bases). The germline gives CDR1 SGHDT, CDR2 YYEEEE. The CDR3 contains 19 residues. The V end lost 1 base, the J end lost 0 bases, and 17 bases lay between the germline ends.